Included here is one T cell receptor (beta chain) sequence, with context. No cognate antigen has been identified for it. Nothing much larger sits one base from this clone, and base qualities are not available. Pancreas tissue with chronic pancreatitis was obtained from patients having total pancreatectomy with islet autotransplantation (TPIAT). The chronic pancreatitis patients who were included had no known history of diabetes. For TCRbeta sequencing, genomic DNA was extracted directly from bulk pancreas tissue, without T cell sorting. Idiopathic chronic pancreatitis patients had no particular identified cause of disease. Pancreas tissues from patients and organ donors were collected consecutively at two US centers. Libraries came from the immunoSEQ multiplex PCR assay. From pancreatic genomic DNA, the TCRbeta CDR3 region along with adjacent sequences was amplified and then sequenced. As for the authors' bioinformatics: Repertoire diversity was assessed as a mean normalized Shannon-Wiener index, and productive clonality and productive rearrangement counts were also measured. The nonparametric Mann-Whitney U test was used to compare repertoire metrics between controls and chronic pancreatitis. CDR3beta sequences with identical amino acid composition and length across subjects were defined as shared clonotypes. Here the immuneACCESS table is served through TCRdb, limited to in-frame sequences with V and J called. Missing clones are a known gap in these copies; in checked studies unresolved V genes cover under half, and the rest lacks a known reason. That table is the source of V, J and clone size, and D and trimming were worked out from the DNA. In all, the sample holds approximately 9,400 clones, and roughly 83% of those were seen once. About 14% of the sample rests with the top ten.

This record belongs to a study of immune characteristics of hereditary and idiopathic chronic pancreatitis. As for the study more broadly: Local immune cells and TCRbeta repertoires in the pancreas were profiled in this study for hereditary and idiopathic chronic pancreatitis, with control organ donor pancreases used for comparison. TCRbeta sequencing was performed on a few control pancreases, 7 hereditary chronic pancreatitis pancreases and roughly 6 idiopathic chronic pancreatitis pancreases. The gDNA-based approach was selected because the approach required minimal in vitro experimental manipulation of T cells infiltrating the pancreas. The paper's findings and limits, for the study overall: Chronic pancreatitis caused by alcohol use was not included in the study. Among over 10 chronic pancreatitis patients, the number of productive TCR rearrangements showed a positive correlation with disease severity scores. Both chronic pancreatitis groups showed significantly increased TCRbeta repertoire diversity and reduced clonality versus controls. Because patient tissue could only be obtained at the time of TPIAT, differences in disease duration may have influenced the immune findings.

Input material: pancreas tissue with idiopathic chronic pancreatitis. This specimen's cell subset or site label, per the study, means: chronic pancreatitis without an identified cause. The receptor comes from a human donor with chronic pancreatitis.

The encoded CDR3 is CASSSDRGQPQHF. The nucleotide sequence reads TGTGCCAGCAGTTCGGACAGGGGCCAGCCCCAGCATTTT. This sequence uses TRBV12-3 or TRBV12-4 and TRBJ1-5; the central 9 bases match TRBD1. From V the trimming removes 4 bases and from J it removes 7 bases, while the gene matches leave 2 bases of the junction unaccounted for. The CDR3 contains 13 residues, cysteine and phenylalanine counted. Just the 39-base CDR3 DNA is kept, in frame starting at base 1.